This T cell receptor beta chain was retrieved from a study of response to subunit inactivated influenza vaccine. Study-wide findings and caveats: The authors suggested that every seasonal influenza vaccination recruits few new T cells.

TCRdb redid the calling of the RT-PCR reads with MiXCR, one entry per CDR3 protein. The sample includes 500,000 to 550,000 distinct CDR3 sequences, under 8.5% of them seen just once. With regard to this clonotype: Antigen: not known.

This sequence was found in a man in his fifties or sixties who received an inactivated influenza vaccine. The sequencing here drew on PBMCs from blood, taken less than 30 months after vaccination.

The CDR3 DNA sequence: TGTGCCAGCAGCGAACTGACTAGCGGGACAGGCGGGGAGCTGTTTTTT. Protein product: CASSELTSGTGGELFF. V is TRBV5-4 and J is TRBJ2-2; 11 positions agree with TRBD2. The germline CDR1 and CDR2 sequences are SGHNT and YYREEE (reference sequence). With 4 bases clipped from V and 7 bases from J, the junction kept 9 bases outside the gene matches. The CDR3 runs 16 residues.